The clone carrying this T cell receptor beta chain is medium-sized (0.01 to 0.1%) in the sample. V lost 6 bases and J 9 bases, leaving 9 bases between the germline ends. The CDR3 length is 12 residues. CDR1 MDHEN and CDR2 SYDVKM come from the germline V gene. MiXCR reprocessed the PCR reads for TCRdb. The sample holds tens of thousands of clones; about 12% are singletons and the top ten take approximately 24%. Thyroid surgery was preceded by no treatment in any patient. This sample is drawn from a study of metastatic and nonmetastatic thyroid tumors. Overall study: Both malignant and benign thyroid patients supplied peripheral blood and tumor or nodule tissue samples, across which the repertoires of these patients were then compared.

What was sequenced was blood. The sequence was collected from a female donor with papillary thyroid cancer or a benign thyroid nodule (not recorded which). Some clones in this sample may be carry-over from other donors' samples. The chain couples TRBV28 to TRBJ1-6; the D is unclear. In DNA form, the CDR3 reads TGTGCCAGCAGGGGAGGCAGTTCACCCCTCCACTTT. Protein sequence: CASRGGSSPLHF. The entire variable domain, with the rest obtained from reference TRBV28 and TRBJ1-6, is as follows: DVKVTQSSRYLVKRTGEKVFLECVQDMDHENMFWYRQDPGLGLRLIYFSYDVKMKEKGDIPEGYSVSREKKERFSLILESASTNQTSMYLCASRGGSSPLHFGNGTRLTVT.